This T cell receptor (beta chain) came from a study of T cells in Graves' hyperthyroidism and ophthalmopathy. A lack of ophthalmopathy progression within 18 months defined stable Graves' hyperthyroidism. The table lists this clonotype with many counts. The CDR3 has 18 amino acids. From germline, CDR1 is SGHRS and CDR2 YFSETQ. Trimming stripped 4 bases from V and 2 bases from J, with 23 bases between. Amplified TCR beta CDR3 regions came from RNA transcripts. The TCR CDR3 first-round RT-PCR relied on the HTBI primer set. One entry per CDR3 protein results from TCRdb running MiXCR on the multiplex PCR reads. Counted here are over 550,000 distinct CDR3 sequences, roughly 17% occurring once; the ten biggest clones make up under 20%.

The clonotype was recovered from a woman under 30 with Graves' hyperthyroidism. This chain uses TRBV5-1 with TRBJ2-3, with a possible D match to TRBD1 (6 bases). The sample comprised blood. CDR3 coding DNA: TGCGCCAGCAGCCCTAGTAAGGACAGTTCCCCCTCCACAGATACGCAGTATTTT. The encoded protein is CASSPSKDSSPSTDTQYF.